This TCR beta chain was documented in a study of shared clonotypes between healthy human individuals. Study results and limitations: Blood was the sole source, and tissue repertoires probably differ.

Note on this clone: The antigen remains unidentified.

Repertoires were generated with immunoSEQ multiplex PCR, while TCRdb's copy carries only in-frame clones and drops some. The repertoire holds 1.5 million to 2.5 million clones, roughly 94% seen once, with 1.2% in the top ten. V dropped 7 bases and J dropped 1; count of bases not matched to a gene: 1. This CDR3 contains 12 residues. Germline-derived CDR1 and CDR2 are SNHLY and FYNNEI. The naive CD8 fraction comprised CD45RO-negative cells positively selected for CCR7 and excluded terminally differentiated effector memory CD45RA+ cells. Nashville, Tennessee was home to all donors, who were Caucasian adults.

The sample comprised naive CD8+ T cells sorted from blood. The gene calls are TRBV2 and TRBJ2-7, with 7 bases identical to TRBD1. This receptor was obtained from a man aged 18 to 29 in good health. CDR3 sequence: CASKTGSYEQYF. DNA of the CDR3: TGTGCCAGCAAGACAGGGTCCTACGAGCAGTACTTC. Full variable domain (remainder filled in from reference TRBV2 and TRBJ2-7): EPEVTQTPSHQVTQMGQEVILRCVPISNHLYFYWYRQILGQKVEFLVSFYNNEISEKSEIFDDQFSVERPDGSNFTLKIRSTKLEDSAMYFCASKTGSYEQYFGPGTRLTVT.